This TCR beta chain was recorded in a study of identical twins. Overall study findings and caveats: Twins shared beta out-of-frame sequences in excess, but this excess was weaker. Zero-insertion results could be subject to partial confounding by invariant MAIT and iNKT cells.

Germline CDR1 is DFQATT and CDR2 is SNEGSKA (reference sequence). V was cut by 0 bases and J by 7 bases, with 13 bases left in between. CDR3 length: 15 residues. Comments on this clonotype: The antigen is not known.

Each cDNA held unique molecular identifiers, and template switching gave it a universal primer site. Each CDR3 protein is one row after TCRdb ran MiXCR on the 5' RACE reads. The table has hundreds of thousands of distinct CDR3 sequences, 20% to 25% seen once. The same specimen was also included in a second study, on T cells expressing NK-cell markers. Per that study: NKG2C+ dominant clonotypes from more than 5 donors made up about 1.0-7.5% of CD8+ T cells.

What was sequenced was CD4+ T cells sorted from blood. The chain combines TRBV20-1 with TRBJ1-6, with D tentatively TRBD1 (6 bases). This receptor was obtained from a young woman in good health. The chain's CDR3 is CSAREDGGPNSPLHF. The CDR3 DNA reads as TGCAGTGCTAGAGAGGACGGGGGGCCCAATTCACCCCTCCACTTT.